This TCR beta chain comes out of a study of blood T cell repertoires in COVID-19. Study context: The United States, Italy and Spain supplied acute and convalescent COVID-19 samples. PBMCs, B-cell-depleted T cells, or T cells were the source of the cDNA or gDNA that made up the material.

CDR1 is SGDLS and CDR2 is YYNGEE in the germline V gene. V was clipped by 0 bases and J by 5 bases; unmatched bases: 5. The CDR3 is 15 amino acids. In the original processing: Amplification with reference gene primers provided the estimates of nucleated cell counts. Produced via immunoSEQ multiplex PCR; TCRdb's table is partial and in-frame only. Clone size and V and J calls were adopted from that table, with D and trimming inferred from the DNA. The data show 16,000 or so clones, more than 85% seen once. The receptor was derived from a human donor in a cohort sampled during active COVID-19. The material sequenced was peripheral blood. This chain joins TRBV9 and TRBJ2-3; 8 bases align to TRBD1. CDR3 sequence: CASSVGSGGLDTQYF. The CDR3 DNA is TGTGCCAGCAGCGTAGGGTCAGGGGGCCTAGATACGCAGTATTTT.